The 19 T cell receptor beta chains presented below share a single source sample, sequenced in a study of cytomegalovirus exposure and HLA in healthy donors. The primer mix had 60 Vbeta and 13 Jbeta primers. Some clones are missing from TCRdb's copy, which holds only in-frame ones; the method was immunoSEQ multiplex PCR. Of around 200,000 clones in the sample, over 75% were seen once. Sequenced: PBMCs. The origin of the receptors is a man aged 40-50 years in good health and CMV-seropositive.

The chain has TRBV30 and TRBJ1-3; D may be TRBD1 (5 bases). This CDR3 has 16 residues. Between the trimmed V and J ends, which lost 4 bases and 0 bases, there was a span of 16 bases. The germline gives CDR1 GTSNPN, CDR2 SVGIG (reference sequence). CDR3: CAWIGQRGRSGNTIYF. The DNA of the CDR3 is TGTGCCTGGATAGGACAAAGGGGCCGCTCTGGAAACACCATATATTTT.

A single count supports this clone. This chain links TRBV7-2 with TRBJ2-1; D not certain. Germline V gene sequence: CDR1 SGHTA, CDR2 FQGNSA. Trimming took 1 base from V and 6 from J, leaving 13 bases between them. The CDR3 consists of 15 residues. The CDR3 loop is CASSLELIRSNEQFF. CDR3 nucleotides: TGTGCCAGCAGCTTAGAGCTTATTAGGAGCAATGAGCAGTTCTTC.

The J gene is TRBJ2-7, the V gene TRBV7-2, with a tentative D call TRBD2 (7 bases). Trimming removed 6 bases at V and 3 bases at J, with 15 bases between. CDR1 SGHTA and CDR2 FQGNSA come from the germline V gene. The CDR3 extends over 14 amino acids. The DNA of the CDR3 is TGTGCCAGCAGTCCCGAGGGGGGGGTCTACGAGCAGTACTTC. Translation: CASSPEGGVYEQYF. Full variable domain (rest looked up from reference TRBV7-2 and TRBJ2-7): GAGVSQSPSNKVTEKGKDVELRCDPISGHTALYWYRQSLGQGLEFLIYFQGNSAPDKSGLPSDRFSAERTGGSVSTLTIQRTQQEDSAVYLCASSPEGGVYEQYFGPGTRLTVT.

This clone was counted between two and nine times. The chain recombines TRBV30 with TRBJ1-6; tentative D call: TRBD1 (6 bases). V was pared by 2 bases and J by 7 bases, with 12 bases between. CDR1 and CDR2 (germline): GTSNPN, SVGIG (reference sequence). The CDR3 extends over 14 amino acids. CDR3 sequence: CAWSSRGGNSPLHF. In DNA form, the CDR3 reads TGTGCCTGGAGTTCCAGGGGAGGGAATTCACCCCTCCACTTT.

The chain couples TRBV11-3 to TRBJ2-3; 7 bases align to TRBD1. The CDR3 consists of 14 residues. V gave up 4 bases and J gave up 6 bases; unmatched junction bases: 7. Germline assignment: CDR1 SGHNT and CDR2 YENEEA. DNA of the CDR3: TGTGCCAGCAGCTCCAGACAGGGCGGGGATACGCAGTATTTT. It translates to CASSSRQGGDTQYF.

This clone came up a few times. CDR3 DNA sequence: TGTGCCAGCAGCCTCGGGACAAGATACGAGCAGTACTTC. This sequence encodes CASSLGTRYEQYF. The chain links TRBV27 to TRBJ2-7; D might be TRBD1 (6 bases). V was cut by 6 bases and J by 4 bases, with 13 bases left in between. Per germline, CDR1 MNHEY and CDR2 SMNVEV (reference sequence). This CDR3 comprises 13 residues.

The V and J genes are TRBV28 and TRBJ2-7; TRBD1 might be the D (7 bases). The V and J ends lost 7 bases and 0 bases respectively, with 16 bases between them. The CDR3 has 15 amino acids. Germline V gives CDR1 MDHEN, CDR2 SYDVKM. CDR3 sequence: CASITEGADSYEQYF. The CDR3 DNA sequence: TGTGCCAGCATAACGGAGGGGGCAGACTCCTACGAGCAGTACTTC.

This clone came up once. V usage is TRBV5-4 and J usage is TRBJ2-3; 7 nucleotides align to TRBD1. The junction had 7 bases not matched to a gene; V was cut back by 4 bases and J by 2 bases. The CDR3 consists of 15 residues. Germline V lookup: CDR1 SGHNT, CDR2 YYREEE (reference sequence). The CDR3 loop reads CASSQGTVDTDTQYF. CDR3 nucleotides: TGTGCCAGCAGCCAGGGGACAGTCGACACAGATACGCAGTATTTT.

The rearrangement joins TRBV10-2 to TRBJ2-3; D remains ambiguous. CDR3 length: 15 residues. The V end was cut by 3 bases, the J end by 3 bases, with 13 bases between. The germline V gene has CDR1 WSHSY and CDR2 SAAADI. CDR3 region: CASSDLRRVTDTQYF. In DNA, the CDR3 is TGCGCCAGCAGTGATCTCCGTCGGGTGACAGATACGCAGTATTTT.

The CDR3 here is CASSLGGSYYEQYF. In DNA form, the CDR3 reads TGTGCCAGCAGCTTAGGCGGTTCATACTACGAGCAGTACTTC. The chain employs TRBV7-2 and TRBJ2-5; D gene unclear. The J call may be wrong; the DNA end is better matched by TRBJ2-7. The CDR3 extends over 14 amino acids. Germline CDR1 SGHTA, CDR2 FQGNSA.

The V and J genes are TRBV19 and TRBJ2-1, with 8 bases fitting TRBD2. Per germline, CDR1 LNHDA and CDR2 SQIVND (reference sequence). The CDR3 is 15 amino acids. With V trimmed by 4 bases and J by 3 bases, 5 bases remained unmatched. CDR3: CASSTGLGLYNEQFF. In nucleotides, the CDR3 is TGTGCCAGTAGTACGGGACTAGGGCTCTACAATGAGCAGTTCTTC.

This chain uses TRBV7-8 with TRBJ1-1; unclear D gene. The CDR3 runs to 14 residues. Germline-derived CDR1 and CDR2 are SGHVS and FQNEAQ. V was pared by 2 bases and J by 0 bases, with 7 bases between. Written as DNA, the CDR3 is TGTGCCAGCAGCTTACAGGTTATGAACACTGAAGCTTTCTTT. Amino acid sequence: CASSLQVMNTEAFF.

CDR3 loop: CASSFGTGALRDTQYF. The DNA of the CDR3 is TGTGCCAGCAGCTTCGGGACAGGAGCGTTAAGAGATACGCAGTATTTT. V and J are TRBV7-3 and TRBJ2-3, with 8 positions matching TRBD1. V trimming: 3 bases; J trimming: 5 bases; junction bases outside the gene matches: 10. This CDR3 spans 16 amino acids. Germline-derived CDR1 and CDR2 are SGHTA and FQGTGA.

The CDR3 loop is CASSLGTGRVGELFF. The CDR3 nucleotides read TGTGCCAGCAGCTTAGGGACAGGGAGGGTCGGGGAGCTGTTTTTT. This chain links TRBV7-3 with TRBJ2-2; 9 bases agree with TRBD1. J gave up 7 bases and V 2 bases, and 5 bases lay outside the gene matches. The germline V gene has CDR1 SGHTA and CDR2 FQGTGA. The CDR3 length is 15 residues.

The chain combines TRBV28 with TRBJ2-7; 9 bases agree with TRBD1. V was clipped by 6 bases and J by 4 bases; unmatched bases: 10. The CDR3 runs 15 residues. Per germline, CDR1 MDHEN and CDR2 SYDVKM. The CDR3: CASRSPGQGTYEQYF. Written as DNA, the CDR3 is TGTGCCAGCAGATCACCGGGACAGGGAACATACGAGCAGTACTTC.

The chain has TRBV13 and TRBJ1-3; TRBD1 matches 7 bases. The ends lost 6 bases at V and 0 bases at J; junction bases unmatched: 11. Germline-derived CDR1 and CDR2 are PRHDT and FYEKMQ (reference sequence). The length of the CDR3 is 17 residues. As DNA, the CDR3 is TGTGCCAGCAGTGGGGTAGGGGGCAGGAGCTCTGGAAACACCATATATTTT. This encodes CASSGVGGRSSGNTIYF.

The chain joins TRBV14 to TRBJ2-1; the D gene is possibly TRBD1 (6 bases). In germline, CDR1 is SGHDN, CDR2 FVKESK. This CDR3 region has 16 residues. V lost 1 base and J lost 1, with 11 bases in between. The CDR3 nucleotides read TGTGCCAGCAGCCAAGGACAGGACCTATCCTACAATGAGCAGTTCTTC. Protein product: CASSQGQDLSYNEQFF.

The V gene is TRBV7-9, the J gene TRBJ1-2; tentative D call: TRBD1 (6 bases). The germline CDR1 and CDR2 sequences are SEHNR and FQNEAQ (reference sequence). The CDR3 spans 15 residues. V gave up 3 bases and J gave up 2 bases, with 13 bases separating them. CDR3 in amino acids: CASSLLAQGNYGYTF. The CDR3 DNA follows: TGTGCCAGCAGCTTGTTAGCCCAGGGGAACTATGGCTACACCTTC.

This chain links TRBV14 with TRBJ2-2; D ambiguous. CDR1 and CDR2 from the germline V gene are SGHDN and FVKESK. This CDR3 is 15 amino acids long. V shed 4 bases and J shed 3 bases, with 12 bases lying between them. DNA of the CDR3: TGTGCCAGCAGCCCTAGTGGCGCCTACACCGGGGAGCTGTTTTTT. It is translated as CASSPSGAYTGELFF.